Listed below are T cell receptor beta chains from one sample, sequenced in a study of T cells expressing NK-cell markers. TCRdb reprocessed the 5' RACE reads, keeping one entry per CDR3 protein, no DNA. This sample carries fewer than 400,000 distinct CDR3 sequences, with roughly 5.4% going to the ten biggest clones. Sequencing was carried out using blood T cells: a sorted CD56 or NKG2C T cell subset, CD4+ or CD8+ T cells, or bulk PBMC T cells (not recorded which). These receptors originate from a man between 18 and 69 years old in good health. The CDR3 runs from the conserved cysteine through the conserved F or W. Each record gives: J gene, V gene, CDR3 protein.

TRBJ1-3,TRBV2,CASRGSPGGNTIYF
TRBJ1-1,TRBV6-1,CASGPWTGNTEAFF
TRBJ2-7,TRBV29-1,CSVGDRGIPYEQYF
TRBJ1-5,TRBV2,CASRDSAVQPQHF
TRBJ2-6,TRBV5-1,CASSLARGTGANVLTF
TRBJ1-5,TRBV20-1,CSASPRTGGAQPQHF
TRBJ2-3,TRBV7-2,CASSLDPGRWVDTQYF
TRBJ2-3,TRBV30,CAWRGSSTDTQYF
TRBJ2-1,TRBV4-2,CASSQDGRGGRSEQFF
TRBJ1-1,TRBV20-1,CSARQGARWNTEAFF
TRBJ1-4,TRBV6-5,CASSLRNIATNEKLFF
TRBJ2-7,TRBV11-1,CASSLPAGVGASSYEQYF
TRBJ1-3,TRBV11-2,CASSLSEGGLGNTIYF
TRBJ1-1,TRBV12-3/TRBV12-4,CASTTSQTYTEAFF
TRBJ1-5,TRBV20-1,CSARGQGGAYSNQPQHF
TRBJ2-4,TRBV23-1,CASSPPGQLAKNIQYF
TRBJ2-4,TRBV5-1,CASSLMVQSQKKLKNIQYF
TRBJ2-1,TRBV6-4,CASRTRQRGGQEEQFF
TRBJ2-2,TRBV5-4,CASSLEQGRGGELFF
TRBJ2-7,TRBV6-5,CASSLRQGPSSYEQYF
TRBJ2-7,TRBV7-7,CASSLSGNLDEQYF
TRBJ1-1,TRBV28,CASSISNTEAFF
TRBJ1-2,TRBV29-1,CSVIGTGGYGYTF
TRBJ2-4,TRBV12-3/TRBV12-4,CASSLEGAKNIQYF
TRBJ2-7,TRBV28,CASSRGLAGVIYEQYF
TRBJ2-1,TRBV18,CASSKYELEQFF
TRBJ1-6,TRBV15,CATSRDLSFERGSPLHF
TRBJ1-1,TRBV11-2,CASSLDYRLSNTEAFF
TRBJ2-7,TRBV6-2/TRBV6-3,CATRGRDFSYEQYF
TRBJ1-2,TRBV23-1,CASSPECEGVDGYTF
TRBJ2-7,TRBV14,CASSQPSGTGSYEQYF
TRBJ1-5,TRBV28,CASSRTVVGNQPQHF
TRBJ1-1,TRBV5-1,CASSRDSSNTEAFF
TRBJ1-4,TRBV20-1,CSARDARSTNEKLFF
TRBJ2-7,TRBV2,CASSGPPGLVYEQYF
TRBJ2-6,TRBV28,CASNRNSGANVLTF
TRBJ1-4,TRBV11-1,CASSSGTGGYSTNEKLFF
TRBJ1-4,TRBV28,CASSPQSGTGNEKLFF
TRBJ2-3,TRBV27,CASSFDRKSTDTQYF
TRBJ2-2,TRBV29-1,CSVVLGTGELFF
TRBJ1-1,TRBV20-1,CSAIDRGTSTEAFF
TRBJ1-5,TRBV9,CASSVTGGANQPQHF
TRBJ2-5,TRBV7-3,CASSLLGPGETQYF
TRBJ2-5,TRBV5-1,CASSLAAREETQYF
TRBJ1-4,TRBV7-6,CASSLPGQGGEKLFF
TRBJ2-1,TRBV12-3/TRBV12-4,CASSLGRRRNNEQFF
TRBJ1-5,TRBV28,CASSLQGNLGQPQHF
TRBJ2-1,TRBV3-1,CASSPRRVDEQFF
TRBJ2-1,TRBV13,CASSASGGANEQFF
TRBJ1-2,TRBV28,CASSPSTGRFYGYTF